Shown below are 15 T cell receptor beta chains from a single sample sequenced in a study of blood T cell repertoires in COVID-19. Measured with immunoSEQ multiplex PCR; TCRdb has only the in-frame clones, and not every one. The sample shows some 250,000 clones, 80% to 85% of them seen only once. Input material: peripheral blood. Source of these receptors: an older woman with active or convalescent COVID-19.

This clone has just one count. The rearrangement uses TRBV10-1 and TRBJ1-4; no clear D. The ends were cut back, 6 bases at V and 3 bases at J, with 23 bases in the middle. Germline assignment: CDR1 WNHNN and CDR2 SYGVQD (reference sequence). This CDR3 comprises 18 residues. CDR3 region: CASRPPGLPIPANEKLFF. The CDR3 nucleotides are TGCGCCAGCAGACCCCCTGGGCTTCCAATCCCAGCTAATGAAAAACTGTTTTTT.

The genes are TRBV6-1 and TRBJ1-2; TRBD1 matches 8 bases. Germline V gives CDR1 MNHNS, CDR2 SASEGT. V trimming: 3 bases; J trimming: 2 bases; junction bases outside the gene matches: 2. This CDR3 is built from 14 residues. This CDR3 reads CASSDGQGNYGYTF. The CDR3 region has the DNA TGTGCCAGCAGTGATGGACAGGGAAACTATGGCTACACCTTC.

This clone has a handful of counts. The chain recombines TRBV7-8 with TRBJ2-7; D is possibly TRBD2 (6 bases). The germline gives CDR1 SGHVS, CDR2 FQNEAQ. Trimming pared 2 bases from V and 6 bases from J, leaving 8 bases between. The CDR3 has 12 amino acids. The CDR3 nucleotides are TGTGCCAGCAGCTTACCCGGGGGCGAGCAGTACTTC. It translates to CASSLPGGEQYF.

The rearrangement links TRBV10-3 to TRBJ2-7; TRBD1 aligns across 11 bases. CDR1 and CDR2 (germline): ENHRY, SYGVKD. The trim removed 6 bases at V and 3 bases at J, leaving 7 bases unmatched. The CDR3 is 15 residues long. CDR3 in amino acids: CAISFRDRGIYEQYF. In DNA, the CDR3 is TGTGCCATCAGCTTCCGGGACAGGGGGATCTACGAGCAGTACTTC.

The rearrangement uses TRBV5-1 and TRBJ1-3; tentative D call: TRBD1 (6 bases). Trimming stripped 2 bases from V and 0 bases from J, with 9 bases between. The CDR3 is 15 residues long. Germline V gene lookup returns CDR1 SGHRS and CDR2 YFSETQ. The CDR3 DNA sequence: TGCGCCAGCAGCTTAACAGGGCCCTCTGGAAACACCATATATTTT. It specifies CASSLTGPSGNTIYF. Full variable domain (remainder filled in from reference TRBV5-1 and TRBJ1-3): KAGVTQTPRYLIKTRGQQVTLSCSPISGHRSVSWYQQTPGQGLQFLFEYFSETQRNKGNFPGRFSGRQFSNSRSEMNVSTLELGDSALYLCASSLTGPSGNTIYFGEGSWLTVV.

This clone turned up a few times. This chain connects TRBV7-2 to TRBJ2-7; D possibly corresponds to TRBD2 (6 bases). This CDR3 spans 16 amino acids. Germline V lookup: CDR1 SGHTA, CDR2 FQGNSA. V gave up 4 bases and J gave up 2 bases, with 18 bases separating them. CDR3 nucleotides: TGTGCCAGCAGCTCTAGTGGGCTAGCGACGGCCTACGAGCAGTACTTC. It encodes CASSSSGLATAYEQYF.

The chain links TRBV5-1 to TRBJ2-1; TRBD1 agrees at 7 bases. CDR3 size: 15 residues. CDR1 and CDR2 (germline): SGHRS, YFSETQ. Germline trimming cut 1 base from V and 4 bases from J; bases unmatched to any gene: 5. CDR3 bases: TGCGCCAGCAGCTTGTCGCCAGGGGGATACAATGAGCAGTTCTTC. It encodes CASSLSPGGYNEQFF.

V gene TRBV19 combines with J gene TRBJ1-2, with TRBD1 matching 8 bases. The CDR3 loop spans 14 amino acids. The junction had 12 bases not matched to a gene; V was cut back by 7 bases and J by 8 bases. The germline CDR1 and CDR2 sequences are LNHDA and SQIVND (reference sequence). CDR3 DNA: TGTGCCAGTACCGATGACCGGACAGGGAAAGGCTACACCTTC. This codes for CASTDDRTGKGYTF.

In this sample, this clone turned up once. The chain joins TRBV28 to TRBJ1-5; D uncertain. This CDR3 spans 15 amino acids. The germline CDR1 and CDR2 sequences are MDHEN and SYDVKM. Trimming stripped 7 bases from V and 0 bases from J, with 13 bases between. CDR3 loop: CASTHRRYSNQPQHF. CDR3 nucleotides: TGTGCCAGCACCCACCGGCGGTATAGCAATCAGCCCCAGCATTTT.

CDR3 coding DNA: TGTGCCAGCGAGGATTACTTAGCGGGGGGCTACTCCTACGAGCAGTACTTC. Its translation is CASEDYLAGGYSYEQYF. The chain carries TRBV2 and TRBJ2-7, with 10 bases aligning to TRBD2. J was trimmed by 0 bases and V by 8 bases; bases with no gene match: 13. Germline V gives CDR1 SNHLY, CDR2 FYNNEI. This CDR3 is built from 17 residues.

The CDR3 region is CASSQVQGDQPQHF. Written as DNA, the CDR3 is TGTGCCAGCAGCCAGGTGCAGGGTGATCAGCCCCAGCATTTT. The chain has TRBV3-1 (or the pseudogene TRBV3-2) and TRBJ1-5, with a weak D call TRBD1 (5 bases). The germline gives CDR1 LGHDT, CDR2 YNNKEL (reference sequence). CDR3 length: 14 amino acids. V was shortened by 3 bases and J by 5 bases, with 11 bases between the two germline ends.

The CDR3: CSASGQAIAKNIQYF. CDR3 nucleotides: TGCAGTGCTAGTGGTCAGGCGATAGCCAAAAACATTCAGTACTTC. This chain connects TRBV20-1 to TRBJ2-4, with D unclear. Trimming stripped 3 bases from V and 0 bases from J, with 12 bases between. Per the germline V gene, CDR1 is DFQATT and CDR2 is SNEGSKA (reference sequence). CDR3 size: 15 residues.

V usage is TRBV5-6 and J usage is TRBJ1-3, with D possibly matching TRBD1 (5 bases). Deletions cut 1 base from V and 4 bases from J, with 15 bases between. The CDR3 is 16 residues long. Germline-derived CDR1 and CDR2 are SGHDT and YYEEEE. CDR3: CASSLLGGTGGNTIYF. The CDR3 coding sequence is TGTGCCAGCAGCTTGTTGGGGGGTACGGGAGGAAACACCATATATTTT.

The rearrangement uses TRBV27 and TRBJ1-6, with no clear D. The V end was cut by 3 bases, the J end by 7 bases, with 13 bases between. CDR3 length: 15 amino acids. The germline V gene has CDR1 MNHEY and CDR2 SMNVEV (reference sequence). For the CDR3, the DNA is TGTGCCAGCAGTTTCTTCTCCCCCGCGAATTCACCCCTCCACTTT. Protein sequence: CASSFFSPANSPLHF.

There are a few counts of this clone. This chain's CDR3 is CASSSGGRGYTF. The CDR3 region has the DNA TGTGCCAGCAGTTCAGGGGGTCGGGGCTACACCTTC. V gene TRBV28 combines with J gene TRBJ1-2; 7 bases map to TRBD1. Unmatched junction bases numbered 4, after V lost 4 bases and J lost 8 bases. Germline CDR1 is MDHEN and CDR2 is SYDVKM. The CDR3 totals 12 residues.